This TCR beta chain was recorded in a study of T cell changes during pregnancy in multiple sclerosis. The germline gives CDR1 SGHTA, CDR2 FQGNSA. Trimming left V 2 bases short and J 6 bases short, with 17 bases between. The CDR3 loop spans 16 amino acids. Sequencing was performed with immunoSEQ multiplex PCR; in TCRdb, only in-frame clones are kept and a portion is missing. The data contain about 52,000 clones, approximately 92% of them singletons. The TCR comes from a female donor with multiple sclerosis, enrolled in a pregnancy study. Sample: CD4+ T cells from peripheral blood mononuclear cells, taken in the third trimester of pregnancy. The rearrangement links TRBV7-2 to TRBJ2-1, with a tentative D call TRBD2 (6 bases). The CDR3 nucleotides are TGTGCCAGCAGCTTAAGGAGGGCTTCCAATGTCAATGAGCAGTTCTTC. Protein sequence: CASSLRRASNVNEQFF. Together with reference TRBV7-2 and TRBJ2-1, the CDR3 gives the full variable domain: GAGVSQSPSNKVTEKGKDVELRCDPISGHTALYWYRQSLGQGLEFLIYFQGNSAPDKSGLPSDRFSAERTGGSVSTLTIQRTQQEDSAVYLCASSLRRASNVNEQFFGPGTRLTVL.